A selection of T cell receptor beta chains follows, all from one sample in a study of identical twins. TCRdb ran MiXCR on the 5' RACE reads and lists one entry per CDR3 protein. The sample contains approximately 260,000 distinct CDR3 sequences, about an eighth of which appear only once. Sequenced input: memory (CD45RO+) T cells sorted from blood. These receptors came from a woman under 30 in good health. Each CDR3 is given with its conserved first and last residue. D genes are given only for firm matches. Size values are once, few and many counts, or a class for expanded clones, and some rows have none.

CDR3	DNA	D	V	J	size
CSARAPGRDNQPQHF	TGCAGTGCTAGAGCTCCGGGACGGGATAATCAGCCCCAGCATTTT	-	TRBV20-1	TRBJ1-5	few
CASSLKREGNEQFF	TGCGCCAGCAGCTTAAAGCGGGAGGGCAATGAGCAGTTCTTC	TRBD2	TRBV4-3	TRBJ2-1	few
CASSSRGDQPQHF	TGTGCCAGCAGCTCCAGGGGGGATCAGCCCCAGCATTTT	TRBD1	TRBV7-9	TRBJ1-5	few
CASNDQGGETQYF	TGTGCCAGCAATGATCAGGGTGGGGAGACCCAGTACTTC	-	TRBV7-8	TRBJ2-5	many
CASSRSGGSGDTQYF	TGTGCCAGCAGCCGATCAGGGGGCTCTGGGGATACGCAGTATTTT	TRBD1	TRBV11-3	TRBJ2-3	-
CASSQGAVVDEQFF	TGCGCCAGCAGTCAGGGGGCGGTAGTCGATGAGCAGTTCTTC	TRBD1	TRBV5-1	TRBJ2-1	few
CASSADRGTEAFF	TGTGCCAGCAGCGCGGACAGGGGCACTGAAGCTTTCTTT	TRBD1	TRBV11-2	TRBJ1-1	many
CASSSRQGANVLTF	TGCGCCAGCAGTTCCCGACAGGGGGCCAACGTCCTGACTTTC	-	TRBV5-1	TRBJ2-6	few
CASSQAGGRDEYEQYF	TGTGCCAGCAGCCAAGCGGGCGGGAGAGACGAGTACGAGCAGTACTTC	TRBD2	TRBV4-2	TRBJ2-7	few
CASSLGGIKSNEQFF	TGTGCCAGCAGCTTGGGGGGGATCAAAAGCAATGAGCAGTTCTTC	-	TRBV5-8	TRBJ2-1	-
CSVEGGLAGDDEQFF	TGCAGCGTTGAAGGCGGACTAGCGGGGGATGATGAGCAGTTCTTC	TRBD2	TRBV29-1	TRBJ2-1	many
CASSAHAGDAFF	TGTGCCAGCAGCGCCCATGCAGGGGATGCTTTCTTT	-	TRBV9	TRBJ1-1	-